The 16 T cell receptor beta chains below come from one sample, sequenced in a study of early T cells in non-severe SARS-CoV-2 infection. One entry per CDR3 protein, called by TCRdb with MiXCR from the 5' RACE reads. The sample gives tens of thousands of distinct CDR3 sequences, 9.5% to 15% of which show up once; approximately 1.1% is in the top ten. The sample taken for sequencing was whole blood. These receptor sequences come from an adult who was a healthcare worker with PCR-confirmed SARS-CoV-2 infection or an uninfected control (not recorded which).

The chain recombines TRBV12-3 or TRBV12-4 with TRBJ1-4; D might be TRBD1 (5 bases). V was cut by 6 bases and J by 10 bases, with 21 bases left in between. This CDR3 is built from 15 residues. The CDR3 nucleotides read TGTGCCAGCAGATCCTCCGGGACTGAGAAGGGAAAACTGTTTTTT. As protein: CASRSSGTEKGKLFF.

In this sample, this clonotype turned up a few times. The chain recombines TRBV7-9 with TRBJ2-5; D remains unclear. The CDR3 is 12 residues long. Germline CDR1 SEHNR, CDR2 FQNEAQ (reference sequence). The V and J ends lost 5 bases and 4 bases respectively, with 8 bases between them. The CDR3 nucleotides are TGTGCCAGCAGCCTCGAGGCAGAGACCCAGTACTTC. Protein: CASSLEAETQYF.

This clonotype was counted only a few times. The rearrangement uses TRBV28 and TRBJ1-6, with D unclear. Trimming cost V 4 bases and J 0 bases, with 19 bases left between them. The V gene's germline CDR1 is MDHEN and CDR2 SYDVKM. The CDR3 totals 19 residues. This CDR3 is CASSSRKQTLSSYNSPLHF. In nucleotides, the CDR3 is TGTGCCAGCAGTTCTCGGAAGCAGACCCTGAGCTCCTATAATTCACCCCTCCACTTT.

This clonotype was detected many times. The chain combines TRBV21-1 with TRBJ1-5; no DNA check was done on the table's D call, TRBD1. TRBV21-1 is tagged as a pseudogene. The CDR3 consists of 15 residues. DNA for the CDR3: TGTGCCAGCAGCAAATATGCCGGGAACAATCAGCCCCAGCATTTT. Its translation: CASSKYAGNNQPQHF.

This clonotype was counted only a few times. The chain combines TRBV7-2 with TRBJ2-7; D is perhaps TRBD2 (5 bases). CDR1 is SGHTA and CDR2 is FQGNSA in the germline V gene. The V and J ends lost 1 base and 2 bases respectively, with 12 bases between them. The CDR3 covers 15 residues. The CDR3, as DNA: TGTGCCAGCAGCTTAGGGACTTCAATAACCTACGAGCAGTACTTC. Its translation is CASSLGTSITYEQYF.

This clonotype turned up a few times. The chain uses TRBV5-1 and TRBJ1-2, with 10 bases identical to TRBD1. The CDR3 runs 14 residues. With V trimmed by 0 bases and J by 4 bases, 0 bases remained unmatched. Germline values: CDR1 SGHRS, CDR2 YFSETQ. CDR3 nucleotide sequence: TGCGCCAGCAGCTTGGGGACAGGGGGCTATGGCTACACCTTC. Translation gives CASSLGTGGYGYTF.

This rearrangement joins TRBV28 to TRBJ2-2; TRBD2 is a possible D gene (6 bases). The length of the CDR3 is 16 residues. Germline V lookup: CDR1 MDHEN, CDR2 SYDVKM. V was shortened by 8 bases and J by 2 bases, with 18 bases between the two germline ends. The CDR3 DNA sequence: TGTGCCAGCGCCCGTCGCGGACTAACAAACACCGGGGAGCTGTTTTTT. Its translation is CASARRGLTNTGELFF.

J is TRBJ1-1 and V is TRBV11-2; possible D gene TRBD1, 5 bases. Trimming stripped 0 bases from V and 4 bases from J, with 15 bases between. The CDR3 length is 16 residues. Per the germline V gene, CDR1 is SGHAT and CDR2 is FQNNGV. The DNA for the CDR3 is TGTGCCAGCAGCTTAGAGGGGCAGACGATGGGCACTGAAGCTTTCTTT. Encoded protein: CASSLEGQTMGTEAFF.

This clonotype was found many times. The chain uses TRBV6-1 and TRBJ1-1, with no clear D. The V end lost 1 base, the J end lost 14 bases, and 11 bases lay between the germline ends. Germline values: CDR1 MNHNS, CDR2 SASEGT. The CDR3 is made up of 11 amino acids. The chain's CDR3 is CASSEGAAFFF. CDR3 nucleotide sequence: TGTGCCAGCAGTGAAGGGGCGGCTTTCTTCTTT.

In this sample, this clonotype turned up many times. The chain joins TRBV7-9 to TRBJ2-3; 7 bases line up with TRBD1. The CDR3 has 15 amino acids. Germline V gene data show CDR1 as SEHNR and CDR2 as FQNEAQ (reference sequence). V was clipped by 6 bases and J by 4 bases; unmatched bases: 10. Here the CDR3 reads CASRPTAGGADTQYF. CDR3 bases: TGTGCCAGCAGACCTACGGCAGGGGGAGCAGATACGCAGTATTTT.

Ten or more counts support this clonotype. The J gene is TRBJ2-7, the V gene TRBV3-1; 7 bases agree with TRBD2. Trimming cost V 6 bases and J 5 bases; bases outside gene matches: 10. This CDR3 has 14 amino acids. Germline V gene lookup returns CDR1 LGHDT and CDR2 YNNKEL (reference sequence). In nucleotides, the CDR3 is TGTGCCAGCAGACAATTGGGGGGGAAGGACGAGCAGTACTTC. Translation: CASRQLGGKDEQYF.

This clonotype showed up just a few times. The CDR3 region has the DNA TGTGCCAGCAGTTACTCGCCTCCACAATTCGGCGGCTACACCTTC. It is translated as CASSYSPPQFGGYTF. This chain connects TRBV6-2 or TRBV6-3 to TRBJ1-2; D not resolved. With 0 bases removed from V and 8 bases from J, the gap between germline ends came to 16 bases. CDR1 is MNHEY, CDR2 SVGEGT, per germline. The CDR3 has 15 residues.

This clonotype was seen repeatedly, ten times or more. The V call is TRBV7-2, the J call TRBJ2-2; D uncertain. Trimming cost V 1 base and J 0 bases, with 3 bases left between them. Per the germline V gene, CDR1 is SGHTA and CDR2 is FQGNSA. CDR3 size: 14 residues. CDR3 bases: TGTGCCAGCAGCTTAGTAGCGAACACCGGGGAGCTGTTTTTT. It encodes CASSLVANTGELFF.

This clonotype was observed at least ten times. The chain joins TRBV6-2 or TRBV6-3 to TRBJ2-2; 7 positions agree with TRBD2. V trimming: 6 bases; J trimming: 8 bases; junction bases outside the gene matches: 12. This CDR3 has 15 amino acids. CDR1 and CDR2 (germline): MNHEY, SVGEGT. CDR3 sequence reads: CASRRLAESTGELFF. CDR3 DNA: TGTGCCAGCAGGAGGCTAGCGGAGAGCACGGGGGAGCTGTTTTTT.

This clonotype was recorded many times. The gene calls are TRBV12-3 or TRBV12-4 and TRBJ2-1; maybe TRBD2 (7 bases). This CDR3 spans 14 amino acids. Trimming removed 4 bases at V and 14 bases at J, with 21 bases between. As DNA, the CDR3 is TGTGCCAGCAGTTCCATGGGGGACACCGGGAGGAAGTTCTTC. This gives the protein CASSSMGDTGRKFF.

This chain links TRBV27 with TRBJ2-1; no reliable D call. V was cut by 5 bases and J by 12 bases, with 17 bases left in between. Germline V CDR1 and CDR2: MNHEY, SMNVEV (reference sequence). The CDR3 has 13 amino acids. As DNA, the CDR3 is TGTGCCAGCAGTCCTCCGGGTAGACGGATGCAGTTCTTC. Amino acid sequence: CASSPPGRRMQFF.